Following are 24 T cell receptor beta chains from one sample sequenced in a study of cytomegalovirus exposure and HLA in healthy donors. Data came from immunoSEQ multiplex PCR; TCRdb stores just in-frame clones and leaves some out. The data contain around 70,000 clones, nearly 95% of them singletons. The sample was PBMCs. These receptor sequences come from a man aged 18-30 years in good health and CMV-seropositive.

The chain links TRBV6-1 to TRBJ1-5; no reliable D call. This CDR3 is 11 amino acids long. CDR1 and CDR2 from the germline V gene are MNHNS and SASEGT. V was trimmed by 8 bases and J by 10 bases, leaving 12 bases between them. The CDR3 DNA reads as TGTGCCAGCTCAAACTCGATTCCCCAGCATTTT. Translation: CASSNSIPQHF.

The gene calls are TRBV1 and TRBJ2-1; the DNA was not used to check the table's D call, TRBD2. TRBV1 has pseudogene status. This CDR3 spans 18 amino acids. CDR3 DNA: TGCACCAGCAGCCAAGTTAAGTCCCGGGAGCAGGACTACAATGAGCAGTTCTTC. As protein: CTSSQVKSREQDYNEQFF.

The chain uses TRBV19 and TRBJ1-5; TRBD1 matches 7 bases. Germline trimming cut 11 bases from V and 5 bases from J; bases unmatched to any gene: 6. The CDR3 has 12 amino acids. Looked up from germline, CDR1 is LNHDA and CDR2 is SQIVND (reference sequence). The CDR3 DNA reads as TGTGCCCCTGGGACAGTGGATCAGCCCCAGCATTTT. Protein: CAPGTVDQPQHF.

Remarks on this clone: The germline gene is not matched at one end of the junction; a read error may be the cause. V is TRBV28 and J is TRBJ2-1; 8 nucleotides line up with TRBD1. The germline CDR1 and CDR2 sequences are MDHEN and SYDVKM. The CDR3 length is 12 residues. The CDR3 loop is CASSSTSGTGLF. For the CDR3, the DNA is TGTGCCAGCAGTTCAACCTCCGGGACAGGTCTCTTC.

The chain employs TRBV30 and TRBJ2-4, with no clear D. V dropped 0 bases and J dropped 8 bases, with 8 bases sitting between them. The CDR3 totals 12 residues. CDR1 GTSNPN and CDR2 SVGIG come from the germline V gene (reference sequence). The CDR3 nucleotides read TGTGCCTGGAGTGTAATCTCCCACATTCAGTACTTC. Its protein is CAWSVISHIQYF.

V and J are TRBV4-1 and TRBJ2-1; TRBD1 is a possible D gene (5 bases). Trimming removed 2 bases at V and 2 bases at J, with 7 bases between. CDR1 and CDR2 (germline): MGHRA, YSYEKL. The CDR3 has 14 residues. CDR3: CASSQRGAYNEQFF. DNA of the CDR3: TGCGCCAGCAGCCAAAGGGGCGCCTACAATGAGCAGTTCTTC.

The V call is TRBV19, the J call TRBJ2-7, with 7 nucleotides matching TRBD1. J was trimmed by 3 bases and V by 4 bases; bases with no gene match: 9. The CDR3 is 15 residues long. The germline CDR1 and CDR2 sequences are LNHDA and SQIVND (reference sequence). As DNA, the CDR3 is TGTGCCAGTAGTACTCAAAAGGGGGCGGGCTACGAGCAGTACTTC. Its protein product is CASSTQKGAGYEQYF.

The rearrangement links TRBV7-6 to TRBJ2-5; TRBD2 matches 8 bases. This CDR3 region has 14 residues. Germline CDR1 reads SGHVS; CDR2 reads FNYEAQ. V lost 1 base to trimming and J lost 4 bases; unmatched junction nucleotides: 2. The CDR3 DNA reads TGTGCCAGCAGCTTAGGCCTAGCGGGAGAGACCCAGTACTTC. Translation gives CASSLGLAGETQYF. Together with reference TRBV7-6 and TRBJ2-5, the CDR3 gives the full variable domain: GAGVSQSPRYKVTKRGQDVALRCDPISGHVSLYWYRQALGQGPEFLTYFNYEAQQDKSGLPNDRFSAERPEGSISTLTIQRTEQRDSAMYRCASSLGLAGETQYFGPGTRLLVL.

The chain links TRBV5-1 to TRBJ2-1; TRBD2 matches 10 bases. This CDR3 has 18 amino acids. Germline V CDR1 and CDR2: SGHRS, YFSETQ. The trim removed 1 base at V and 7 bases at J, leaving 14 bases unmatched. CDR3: CASSLRGLAGAVRNEQFF. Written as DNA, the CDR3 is TGCGCCAGCAGCTTGAGGGGCCTAGCGGGAGCGGTGAGGAATGAGCAGTTCTTC.

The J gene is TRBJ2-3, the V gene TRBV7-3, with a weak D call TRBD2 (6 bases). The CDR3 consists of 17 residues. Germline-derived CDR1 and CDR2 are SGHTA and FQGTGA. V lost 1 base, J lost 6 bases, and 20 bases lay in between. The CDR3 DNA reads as TGTGCCAGCAGCTTAAATGGCCGGGGGAGCCCCGGGGATACGCAGTATTTT. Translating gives CASSLNGRGSPGDTQYF.

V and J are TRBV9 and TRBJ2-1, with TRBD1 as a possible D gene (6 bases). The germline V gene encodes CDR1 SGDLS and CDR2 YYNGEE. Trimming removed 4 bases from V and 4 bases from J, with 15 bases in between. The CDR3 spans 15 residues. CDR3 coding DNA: TGTGCCAGCAGCCTAGGGGACATCTTATACAATGAGCAGTTCTTC. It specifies CASSLGDILYNEQFF.

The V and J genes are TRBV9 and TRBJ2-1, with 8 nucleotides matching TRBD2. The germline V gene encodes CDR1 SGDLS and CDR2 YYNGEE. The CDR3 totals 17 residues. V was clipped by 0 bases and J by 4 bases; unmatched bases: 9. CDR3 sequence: CASSVARIAGRYNEQFF. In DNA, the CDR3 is TGTGCCAGCAGCGTAGCTAGGATAGCGGGAAGATACAATGAGCAGTTCTTC.

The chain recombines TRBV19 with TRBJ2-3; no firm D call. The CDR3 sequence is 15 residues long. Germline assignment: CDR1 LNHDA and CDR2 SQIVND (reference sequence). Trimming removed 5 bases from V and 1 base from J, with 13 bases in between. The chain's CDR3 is CASSVEQHRTDTQYF. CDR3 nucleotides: TGTGCCAGTAGTGTTGAACAGCACCGCACAGATACGCAGTATTTT.

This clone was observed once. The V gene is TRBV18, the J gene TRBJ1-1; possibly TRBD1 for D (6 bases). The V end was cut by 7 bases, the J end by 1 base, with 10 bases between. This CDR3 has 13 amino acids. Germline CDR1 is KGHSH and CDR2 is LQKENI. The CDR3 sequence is CASFSGENTEAFF. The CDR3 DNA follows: TGTGCCAGCTTCTCAGGGGAGAACACTGAAGCTTTCTTT.

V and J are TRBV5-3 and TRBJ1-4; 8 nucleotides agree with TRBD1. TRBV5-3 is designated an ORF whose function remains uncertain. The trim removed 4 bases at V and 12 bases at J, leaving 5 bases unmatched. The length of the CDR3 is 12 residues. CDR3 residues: CARSGGQDELFF. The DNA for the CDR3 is TGTGCCAGAAGCGGGGGACAGGATGAACTGTTTTTT.

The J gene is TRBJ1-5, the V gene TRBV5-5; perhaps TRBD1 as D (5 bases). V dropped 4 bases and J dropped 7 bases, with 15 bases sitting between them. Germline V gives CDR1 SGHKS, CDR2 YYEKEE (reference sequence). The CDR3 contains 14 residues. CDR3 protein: CASSGAGEGQPQHF. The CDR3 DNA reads TGTGCCAGCAGCGGGGCCGGGGAGGGACAGCCCCAGCATTTT.

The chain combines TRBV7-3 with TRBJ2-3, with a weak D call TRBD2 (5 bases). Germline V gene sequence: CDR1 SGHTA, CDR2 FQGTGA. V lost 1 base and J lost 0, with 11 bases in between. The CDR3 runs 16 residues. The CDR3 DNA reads TGTGCCAGCAGCTTAATAGGCGGGTCCAGCACAGATACGCAGTATTTT. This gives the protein CASSLIGGSSTDTQYF. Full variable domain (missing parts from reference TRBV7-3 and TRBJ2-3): GAGVSQTPSNKVTEKGKYVELRCDPISGHTALYWYRQSLGQGPEFLIYFQGTGAADDSGLPNDRFFAVRPEGSVSTLKIQRTERGDSAVYLCASSLIGGSSTDTQYFGPGTRLTVL.

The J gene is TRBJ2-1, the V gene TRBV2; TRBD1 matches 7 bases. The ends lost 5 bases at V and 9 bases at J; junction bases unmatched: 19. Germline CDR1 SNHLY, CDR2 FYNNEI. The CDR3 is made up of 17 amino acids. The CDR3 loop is CASSSSRGTAAVGEQFF. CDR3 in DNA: TGTGCCAGCAGTTCTTCTAGGGGGACAGCCGCGGTGGGTGAGCAGTTCTTC.

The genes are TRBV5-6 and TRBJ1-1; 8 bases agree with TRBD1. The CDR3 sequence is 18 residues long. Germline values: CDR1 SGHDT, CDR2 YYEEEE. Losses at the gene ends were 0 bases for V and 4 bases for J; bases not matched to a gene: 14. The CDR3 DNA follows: TGTGCCAGCAGCTTGGAATTTGGTGCAGGGGGCAGAGGCACTGAAGCTTTCTTT. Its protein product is CASSLEFGAGGRGTEAFF.

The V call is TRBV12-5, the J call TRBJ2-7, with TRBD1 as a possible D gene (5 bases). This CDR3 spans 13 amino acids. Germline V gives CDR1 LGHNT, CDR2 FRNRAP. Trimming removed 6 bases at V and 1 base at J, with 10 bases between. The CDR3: CASGLTVSYEQYF. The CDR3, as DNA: TGTGCTAGTGGATTGACAGTTTCCTACGAGCAGTACTTC.

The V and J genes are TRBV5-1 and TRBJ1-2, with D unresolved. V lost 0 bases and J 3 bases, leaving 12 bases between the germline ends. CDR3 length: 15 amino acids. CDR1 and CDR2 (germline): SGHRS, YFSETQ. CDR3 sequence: CASSLGGVPDYGYTF. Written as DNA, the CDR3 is TGCGCCAGCAGCTTGGGCGGTGTCCCCGACTATGGCTACACCTTC.

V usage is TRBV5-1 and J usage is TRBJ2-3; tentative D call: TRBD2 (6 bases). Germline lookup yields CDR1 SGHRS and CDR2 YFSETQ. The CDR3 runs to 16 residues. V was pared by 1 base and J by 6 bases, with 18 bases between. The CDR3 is CASSLLGISGQDTQYF. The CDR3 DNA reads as TGCGCCAGCAGCTTGTTGGGGATAAGCGGGCAGGATACGCAGTATTTT. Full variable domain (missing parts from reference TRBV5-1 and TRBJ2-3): KAGVTQTPRYLIKTRGQQVTLSCSPISGHRSVSWYQQTPGQGLQFLFEYFSETQRNKGNFPGRFSGRQFSNSRSEMNVSTLELGDSALYLCASSLLGISGQDTQYFGPGTRLTVL.

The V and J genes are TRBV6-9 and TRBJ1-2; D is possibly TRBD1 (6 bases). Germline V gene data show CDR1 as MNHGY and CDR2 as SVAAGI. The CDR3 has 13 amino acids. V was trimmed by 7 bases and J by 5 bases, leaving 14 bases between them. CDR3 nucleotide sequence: TGTGCCAGCATACTCCACGGACAGTATGGCTACACCTTC. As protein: CASILHGQYGYTF.

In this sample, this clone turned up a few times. In nucleotides, the CDR3 is TGTGCCAGCAGCCCAGGGGGAGGATCCGAGACCCAGTACTTC. Amino acids: CASSPGGGSETQYF. The chain combines TRBV9 with TRBJ2-5; possible D gene TRBD1, 7 bases. Germline assignment: CDR1 SGDLS and CDR2 YYNGEE. The CDR3 has 14 residues. The V end was cut by 4 bases, the J end by 5 bases, with 15 bases between.